This T cell receptor (beta chain) derives from a study of OX40 agonist ivuxolimab in advanced cancers. Background on the study: Those enrolled were approximately 78% male, with a mean age of approximately 60 years and ages from roughly 20 to 85.

Here immunoSEQ multiplex PCR was the method, and the copy in TCRdb shows in-frame clones only, minus some. Among roughly 89,000 clones listed, around 89% were seen once. CDR3 size: 16 residues. Germline V gives CDR1 SEHNR, CDR2 FQNEAQ (reference sequence). Trimming cost V 0 bases and J 7 bases, with 19 bases left between them. V usage is TRBV7-9 and J usage is TRBJ2-7; D perhaps matches TRBD1 (6 bases). The clonotype comes from an adult with an advanced solid tumor such as melanoma, head and neck, liver or kidney cancer. This material consisted of CD4+ or CD8+ T cells sorted from blood, taken in a trial of the OX40 agonist ivuxolimab. CDR3 in amino acids: CASSLARVQGNGEQYF. The CDR3, as DNA: TGTGCCAGCAGCTTAGCGCGAGTGCAGGGGAATGGGGAGCAGTACTTC.